The 26 T cell receptor beta chains given below trace back to one sample, sequenced in a study of blood T cell repertoires in COVID-19. Sequenced by immunoSEQ multiplex PCR; TCRdb stores in-frame clones only, minus some. Altogether over 250,000 clones are present, roughly 80% being singletons, with the ten largest covering 4.1%. Sequencing input: PBMCs or T cells enriched from blood (not recorded which). All receptors derive from a man aged 30 to 39 with acute COVID-19.

V gene TRBV25-1 combines with J gene TRBJ1-2; possibly TRBD1 for D (5 bases). The V gene's germline CDR1 is MGHDK and CDR2 SYGVNS. The CDR3 is made up of 15 amino acids. V was shortened by 2 bases and J by 8 bases, with 18 bases between the two germline ends. CDR3 in amino acids: CASSEGAGLKSGYTF. CDR3 coding DNA: TGTGCCAGCAGTGAAGGGGCTGGTTTGAAAAGCGGCTACACCTTC.

The chain recombines TRBV5-1 with TRBJ1-2, with a weak D call TRBD1 (6 bases). With 2 bases removed from V and 6 bases from J, the gap between germline ends came to 23 bases. Germline V gene sequence: CDR1 SGHRS, CDR2 YFSETQ. This CDR3 region has 17 residues. CDR3 loop: CASSLKAGALLSDGYTF. The CDR3 DNA follows: TGCGCCAGCAGCTTAAAAGCGGGGGCCCTTTTATCGGATGGCTACACCTTC.

The genes are TRBV19 and TRBJ1-1, with TRBD1 as a possible D gene (5 bases). There are 13 residues in the CDR3. CDR1 and CDR2 (germline): LNHDA, SQIVND (reference sequence). Between the trimmed V and J ends, which lost 7 bases and 1 base, there was a span of 10 bases. CDR3: CASKDITNTEAFF. DNA for the CDR3: TGTGCCAGTAAGGACATCACGAACACTGAAGCTTTCTTT.

The chain employs TRBV11-2 and TRBJ1-6, with TRBD1 as a possible D gene (5 bases). Trimming cost V 7 bases and J 0 bases, with 19 bases left between them. CDR3 size: 18 residues. Per germline, CDR1 SGHAT and CDR2 FQNNGV. CDR3 coding DNA: TGTGCCAGCAACCTCCTGAGTTCGACAGTCTCCTATAATTCACCCCTCCACTTT. Translating it yields CASNLLSSTVSYNSPLHF.

The sample holds one count of this clone. The J gene is TRBJ1-6, the V gene TRBV30, with D uncertain. CDR3 length: 13 amino acids. V shed 3 bases and J shed 9 bases, with 12 bases lying between them. Germline V gene data show CDR1 as GTSNPN and CDR2 as SVGIG (reference sequence). This chain's CDR3 is CAWRDPGGSPLHF. CDR3 DNA sequence: TGTGCCTGGAGGGACCCCGGAGGTTCACCCCTCCACTTT.

This chain links TRBV7-9 with TRBJ1-1; no definite D call. The CDR3 totals 16 residues. V dropped 7 bases and J dropped 1 base, with 19 bases sitting between them. From germline, CDR1 is SEHNR and CDR2 FQNEAQ (reference sequence). The CDR3 sequence: CASIDAGTVKNTEAFF. The CDR3 region has the DNA TGTGCCAGCATCGACGCTGGTACAGTGAAGAACACTGAAGCTTTCTTT.

The chain joins TRBV5-3 to TRBJ1-1, with a tentative D call TRBD1 (5 bases). TRBV5-3 is reported as an ORF; its role is uncertain. V gave up 4 bases and J gave up 1 base, with 20 bases separating them. The length of the CDR3 is 17 residues. CDR3 protein: CARSEQRAHRPNTEAFF. The CDR3 DNA is TGTGCCAGAAGCGAACAACGAGCCCACAGGCCGAACACTGAAGCTTTCTTT.

The gene calls are TRBV28 and TRBJ2-4; tentatively, D is TRBD1 (5 bases). The CDR3 runs 14 residues. Trimming took off 3 bases at V and 9 bases at J, with 15 bases between the two ends. CDR1 and CDR2 from the germline V gene are MDHEN and SYDVKM. CDR3 DNA: TGTGCCAGCAGTTTGGACATAGGCCTGGCCATTCAGTACTTC. It yields the protein CASSLDIGLAIQYF.

This chain joins TRBV14 and TRBJ1-4; 10 nucleotides align to TRBD1. Germline V lookup: CDR1 SGHDN, CDR2 FVKESK. The CDR3 extends over 19 amino acids. V lost 4 bases to trimming and J lost 1 base; unmatched junction nucleotides: 12. The CDR3 spells CASSPLAGQGPLTNEKLFF. CDR3 DNA sequence: TGTGCCAGCAGCCCCCTTGCGGGACAGGGGCCACTAACTAATGAAAAACTGTTTTTT.

This sequence joins TRBV3-1 (or the pseudogene TRBV3-2) and TRBJ1-1; TRBD1 matches at 8 bases. The J segment lost 10 bases and the V segment lost 3 bases, leaving 10 bases of the junction unmatched. The CDR3 spans 14 residues. CDR1 and CDR2 from the germline V gene are LGHDT and YNNKEL (reference sequence). CDR3 DNA: TGTGCCAGCAGCCACCGGACAGGGTCAGGATCAGCTTTCTTT. This codes for CASSHRTGSGSAFF.

The rearrangement uses TRBV4-1 and TRBJ2-5; 7 bases are a match to TRBD1. The V gene's germline CDR1 is MGHRA and CDR2 YSYEKL. V was pared by 3 bases and J by 4 bases, with 2 bases of the junction left unmatched. CDR3 length: 13 residues. CDR3 sequence reads: CASSQNRGETQYF. CDR3 DNA sequence: TGCGCCAGCAGCCAGAACAGGGGAGAGACCCAGTACTTC.

V and J are TRBV5-4 and TRBJ2-3; D ambiguous. The V gene lost 1 base and the J gene lost 0 bases, with 6 bases spanning the gap. The CDR3 runs to 14 residues. The germline V gene has CDR1 SGHNT and CDR2 YYREEE (reference sequence). CDR3 residues: CASSLTASTDTQYF. The CDR3 DNA is TGTGCCAGCAGCTTGACTGCTAGCACAGATACGCAGTATTTT.

Concerning this clone itself: Other DNA variants within this sample encode the same CDR3. The chain recombines TRBV28 with TRBJ2-7; D ambiguous. The length of the CDR3 is 12 residues. Germline V gene lookup returns CDR1 MDHEN and CDR2 SYDVKM. V was pared by 4 bases and J by 0 bases, with 4 bases between. The CDR3 bases are TGTGCCAGCAGTTCCCTCTCCTACGAGCAGTACGTC. This codes for CASSSLSYEQYV.

The V and J genes are TRBV28 and TRBJ1-1; D is uncertain. V shed 2 bases and J shed 1 base, with 8 bases lying between them. This CDR3 is 14 amino acids long. In germline, CDR1 is MDHEN, CDR2 SYDVKM. The CDR3 DNA reads as TGTGCCAGCAGTTTAACTTCCGGGAACACTGAAGCTTTCTTT. Amino acid sequence: CASSLTSGNTEAFF. Drawing the rest from reference TRBV28 and TRBJ1-1, the complete variable domain is DVKVTQSSRYLVKRTGEKVFLECVQDMDHENMFWYRQDPGLGLRLIYFSYDVKMKEKGDIPEGYSVSREKKERFSLILESASTNQTSMYLCASSLTSGNTEAFFGQGTRLTVV.

The chain uses TRBV12-3 or TRBV12-4 and TRBJ1-1; D unclear. V gave up 5 bases and J gave up 6 bases, with 13 bases separating them. CDR3 length equals 13 residues. CDR3 region: CASSRVPAAEAFF. The CDR3 DNA sequence: TGTGCCAGCAGTCGCGTACCCGCCGCTGAAGCTTTCTTT.

V usage is TRBV6-5 and J usage is TRBJ1-6, with 9 bases lining up with TRBD1. There are 15 residues in the CDR3. V lost 7 bases and J lost 6; bases outside the gene matches: 7. The germline CDR1 and CDR2 sequences are MNHEY and SVGAGI. The CDR3 region is CASTNRGRRNSPLHF. CDR3 nucleotides: TGTGCCAGCACCAACAGGGGGCGTCGTAATTCACCCCTCCACTTT.

This clone appeared once. The rearrangement joins TRBV7-9 to TRBJ2-5; maybe TRBD1 (5 bases). This CDR3 region has 17 residues. Trimming cost V 2 bases and J 5 bases, with 21 bases left between them. Germline lookup yields CDR1 SEHNR and CDR2 FQNEAQ (reference sequence). For the CDR3, the DNA is TGTGCCAGCAGCTTATCCGGTGGGGCGCCGTCCGGTGAGACCCAGTACTTC. Translating gives CASSLSGGAPSGETQYF.

V and J are TRBV6-5 and TRBJ2-7; 8 nucleotides line up with TRBD2. Germline V gene sequence: CDR1 MNHEY, CDR2 SVGAGI. This CDR3 region has 14 residues. The trim removed 7 bases at V and 11 bases at J, leaving 16 bases unmatched. The CDR3 DNA follows: TGTGCCAGCAAGCCGTTTGGAGACGCGGGGGGAGAGTACGTC. This encodes CASKPFGDAGGEYV.

In regard to this clone: Its ends do not fully match the called genes, so a read error is possible. The chain couples TRBV6-4 to TRBJ1-2; the D gene is possibly TRBD1 (5 bases). Germline CDR1 is MRHNA and CDR2 is SNTAGT. The CDR3 is 13 amino acids. The CDR3 nucleotides read TGTGCCAGCAGTGATGAGGCAGGGTTTAATTTGGCCTTC. Residues: CASSDEAGFNLAF.

The V call is TRBV7-2, the J call TRBJ1-2, with 9 positions matching TRBD1. Germline CDR1 SGHTA, CDR2 FQGNSA. This CDR3 comprises 14 residues. Losses at the gene ends were 3 bases for V and 5 bases for J; bases not matched to a gene: 4. This CDR3 reads CASSFGQGRYGYTF. CDR3 nucleotides: TGTGCCAGCAGCTTCGGACAGGGGAGGTATGGCTACACCTTC.

The chain links TRBV7-2 to TRBJ1-4; possible D gene TRBD1, 5 bases. The CDR3 is 14 residues long. Trimming stripped 5 bases from V and 4 bases from J, with 11 bases between. CDR1 is SGHTA, CDR2 FQGNSA, per germline. The CDR3 sequence: CASSPGLFNEKLFF. Here the CDR3 DNA reads TGTGCCAGCAGCCCGGGACTCTTTAATGAAAAACTGTTTTTT.

The chain couples TRBV12-2 to TRBJ1-5; the table gives TRBD1 as D, unverified against the DNA. TRBV12-2 constitutes a pseudogene. The CDR3 runs to 14 residues. CDR3 region: CASRQRTGSQPQHF. CDR3 coding DNA: TGTGCAAGTCGCCAACGGACAGGGAGTCAGCCCCAGCATTTT.

J is TRBJ1-1 and V is TRBV5-1; D is perhaps TRBD1 (5 bases). The length of the CDR3 is 13 residues. The V end was cut by 1 base, the J end by 1 base, with 5 bases between. Per germline, CDR1 SGHRS and CDR2 YFSETQ. The DNA for the CDR3 is TGCGCCAGCAGCTTGCAGGGGAACACTGAAGCTTTCTTT. Protein sequence: CASSLQGNTEAFF.

The rearrangement joins TRBV11-2 to TRBJ2-5; TRBD2 matches at 8 bases. Trimming took 5 bases from V and 4 from J; bases not matched to a gene: 9. Germline V gene sequence: CDR1 SGHAT, CDR2 FQNNGV. The length of the CDR3 is 15 residues. The CDR3 sequence is CASSENGLAGETQYF. The DNA of the CDR3 is TGTGCCAGCAGCGAGAACGGCCTAGCGGGAGAGACCCAGTACTTC.

This chain uses TRBV28 with TRBJ1-4; D may be TRBD1 (6 bases). This CDR3 has 14 amino acids. From germline, CDR1 is MDHEN and CDR2 SYDVKM. The ends were cut back, 6 bases at V and 8 bases at J, with 16 bases in the middle. In nucleotides, the CDR3 is TGTGCCAGCAGCAGACCAGGGGTGGGAGAAAAACTGTTTTTT. It specifies CASSRPGVGEKLFF.

This clone appeared a few times. This chain joins TRBV28 and TRBJ1-2; D is unresolved. This CDR3 has 12 amino acids. Germline V gene data show CDR1 as MDHEN and CDR2 as SYDVKM. The ends were cut back, 6 bases at V and 8 bases at J, with 13 bases in the middle. In nucleotides, the CDR3 is TGTGCCAGCAGACCAGCCGGGGAGGGCTACACCTTC. Translation gives CASRPAGEGYTF.